This T cell receptor (beta chain) appears in the sequencing data of a study of cytomegalovirus exposure and HLA in healthy donors. Generated by immunoSEQ multiplex PCR, the TCRdb table keeps only in-frame clones and is missing some. The data hold more than 150,000 clones, with more than 75% observed a single time. The CDR3 loop spans 15 amino acids. V shed 6 bases and J 5 bases; nucleotides not matched to a gene: 9. Germline-derived CDR1 and CDR2 are LGHNA and YSLEER. Sequencing used PBMCs. The chain uses TRBV4-3 and TRBJ2-1; 8 nucleotides line up with TRBD1. The sequence came from a man in his late teens or twenties in good health and CMV-seronegative. The CDR3 DNA follows: TGCGCCAGCAGTCGAACGGGACAGGTGAACAATGAGCAGTTCTTC. This encodes CASSRTGQVNNEQFF.